The 17 T cell receptor beta chains below were found in one sample sequenced in a study of blood T cell repertoires in COVID-19. Repertoires were generated with immunoSEQ multiplex PCR, while TCRdb's copy carries only in-frame clones and drops some. Of about 240,000 clones in the sample, about four fifths were seen once. Sample: peripheral blood. Receptors originate from a woman at least 80 years old with COVID-19, enrolled during active disease.

The rearrangement links TRBV3-1 (or the pseudogene TRBV3-2) to TRBJ2-2; D perhaps matches TRBD1 (8 bases). V was trimmed by 5 bases and J by 3 bases, leaving 16 bases between them. CDR1 and CDR2 from the germline V gene are LGHDT and YNNKEL (reference sequence). The CDR3 runs 16 residues. CDR3 nucleotide sequence: TGTGCCAGCAGCGATACAGGGGGAGGGGACACCGGGGAGCTGTTTTTT. It encodes CASSDTGGGDTGELFF.

The chain employs TRBV19 and TRBJ1-5; D is unclear. The V and J ends lost 5 bases and 0 bases respectively, with 8 bases between them. Germline values: CDR1 LNHDA, CDR2 SQIVND (reference sequence). This CDR3 is 14 amino acids long. The CDR3 spells CASSVRGSNQPQHF. CDR3 sequence (DNA): TGTGCCAGTAGTGTCCGAGGTAGCAATCAGCCCCAGCATTTT.

The rearrangement links TRBV30 to TRBJ2-3; 9 nucleotides agree with TRBD2. The V and J ends lost 0 bases and 6 bases, in that order; junction bases with no gene match: 7. The CDR3 covers 15 residues. Looked up from germline, CDR1 is GTSNPN and CDR2 is SVGIG (reference sequence). The CDR3 loop is CAWSVLAGGYDTQYF. The CDR3 bases are TGTGCCTGGAGTGTACTTGCGGGGGGGTATGATACGCAGTATTTT.

The chain couples TRBV12-5 to TRBJ1-5; 7 nucleotides match TRBD1. Germline V CDR1 and CDR2: LGHNT, FRNRAP. The junction had 4 bases not matched to a gene; V was cut back by 1 base and J by 7 bases. The CDR3 spans 14 residues. For the CDR3, the DNA is TGTGCTAGTGGTTTGGGGTACAGGGGCCAGCCCCAGCATTTT. It translates to CASGLGYRGQPQHF.

The CDR3 is CASSAPSLAGGSYNEQFF. CDR3 bases: TGTGCCAGCAGCGCCCCTTCACTAGCGGGGGGGTCCTACAATGAGCAGTTCTTC. The chain combines TRBV7-8 with TRBJ2-1; 13 bases line up with TRBD2. This CDR3 has 18 amino acids. The ends lost 5 bases at V and 1 base at J; junction bases unmatched: 8. The V gene's germline CDR1 is SGHVS and CDR2 FQNEAQ. Combining the CDR3 with reference TRBV7-8 and TRBJ2-1 gives the whole variable domain GAGVSQSPRYKVAKRGQDVALRCDPISGHVSLFWYQQALGQGPEFLTYFQNEAQLDKSGLPSDRFFAERPEGSVSTLKIQRTQQEDSAVYLCASSAPSLAGGSYNEQFFGPGTRLTVL.

This clone was seen a handful of times. The chain uses TRBV7-2 and TRBJ1-2, with D possibly being TRBD1 (5 bases). The CDR3 covers 16 residues. Trimming cost V 5 bases and J 5 bases, with 21 bases left between them. CDR1 is SGHTA and CDR2 is FQGNSA in the germline V gene. CDR3 loop: CASSKTVASTIYGYTF. DNA of the CDR3: TGTGCCAGCAGCAAGACAGTGGCCTCAACCATTTATGGCTACACCTTC.

The V and J genes are TRBV24-1 and TRBJ1-4; D possibly corresponds to TRBD1 (5 bases). Trimming cost V 5 bases and J 0 bases, with 9 bases left between them. Germline V CDR1 and CDR2: KGHDR, SFDVKD. This CDR3 region has 15 residues. The CDR3 DNA follows: TGTGCCACCAGTGCCATAGGGGCAACTAATGAAAAACTGTTTTTT. It translates to CATSAIGATNEKLFF.

The rearrangement uses TRBV7-9 and TRBJ1-1, with 7 bases fitting TRBD1. V dropped 5 bases and J dropped 0; count of bases not matched to a gene: 9. From germline, CDR1 is SEHNR and CDR2 FQNEAQ (reference sequence). This CDR3 region has 16 residues. The CDR3 nucleotides are TGTGCCAGCAGCACCCGGACAGGCTACATGAACACTGAAGCTTTCTTT. This codes for CASSTRTGYMNTEAFF. Supplemented by reference TRBV7-9 and TRBJ1-1, the full variable domain reads DTGVSQNPRHKITKRGQNVTFRCDPISEHNRLYWYRQTLGQGPEFLTYFQNEAQLEKSRLLSDRFSAERPKGSFSTLEIQRTEQGDSAMYLCASSTRTGYMNTEAFFGQGTRLTVV.

This chain connects TRBV2 to TRBJ2-2; a weak D match, TRBD2 (5 bases). This CDR3 has 16 residues. Germline lookup yields CDR1 SNHLY and CDR2 FYNNEI. The V end lost 6 bases, the J end lost 0 bases, and 14 bases lay between the germline ends. CDR3 in amino acids: CASSRRGPTNTGELFF. The CDR3 DNA is TGTGCCAGCAGCCGGAGAGGGCCGACGAACACCGGGGAGCTGTTTTTT.

The CDR3 coding sequence is TGTGCCAGCAGTTCAGTGTATACCCTCTCTGGAAACACCATATATTTT. Amino acid sequence: CASSSVYTLSGNTIYF. The rearrangement joins TRBV6-5 to TRBJ1-3, with D unclear. Germline V gene sequence: CDR1 MNHEY, CDR2 SVGAGI. This CDR3 has 16 residues. The V end was cut by 4 bases, the J end by 0 bases, with 13 bases between.

This clone was picked up a small number of times. The rearrangement uses TRBV7-6 and TRBJ2-7, with TRBD2 matching over 11 bases. This CDR3 contains 16 residues. J lost 7 bases, V lost 4 bases, and 12 bases had no gene match. CDR1 SGHVS and CDR2 FNYEAQ come from the germline V gene. DNA of the CDR3: TGTGCCAGCAGCTCCCCCGGGACTAGCGGCTCTCGGGAGCAGTACTTC. This gives the protein CASSSPGTSGSREQYF.

The J gene is TRBJ1-2, the V gene TRBV5-1, with 8 bases matching TRBD1. V dropped 4 bases and J dropped 4; count of bases not matched to a gene: 9. CDR1 and CDR2 (germline): SGHRS, YFSETQ. The CDR3 consists of 15 residues. The CDR3 DNA sequence: TGCGCCAGCAGCCCCAGCCCCGACAGGGGCTATGGCTACACCTTC. It specifies CASSPSPDRGYGYTF.

This chain connects TRBV5-8 to TRBJ1-3; D gene uncertain. This CDR3 has 14 residues. From germline, CDR1 is SGHTS and CDR2 YDEGEE. V was clipped by 2 bases and J by 0 bases, with 6 bases between them. The CDR3 sequence is CASSFRFSGNTIYF. CDR3 coding DNA: TGTGCCAGCAGCTTTCGGTTCTCTGGAAACACCATATATTTT.

The chain carries TRBV28 and TRBJ2-2, with unresolved D. The CDR3 is made up of 14 amino acids. Germline V gene lookup returns CDR1 MDHEN and CDR2 SYDVKM. Between the trimmed V and J ends, which lost 9 bases and 4 bases, there was a span of 15 bases. The CDR3 reads CASGTVSITGELFF. CDR3 nucleotide sequence: TGTGCCAGTGGTACAGTATCCATCACCGGGGAGCTGTTTTTT.

The chain employs TRBV28 and TRBJ1-1; D gene uncertain. Per germline, CDR1 MDHEN and CDR2 SYDVKM. The CDR3 has 14 amino acids. V was clipped by 3 bases and J by 1 base, with 9 bases between them. The CDR3 spells CASSLETANTEAFF. The DNA of the CDR3 is TGTGCCAGCAGTTTGGAGACGGCGAACACTGAAGCTTTCTTT. Together with reference TRBV28 and TRBJ1-1, the CDR3 gives the full variable domain: DVKVTQSSRYLVKRTGEKVFLECVQDMDHENMFWYRQDPGLGLRLIYFSYDVKMKEKGDIPEGYSVSREKKERFSLILESASTNQTSMYLCASSLETANTEAFFGQGTRLTVV.

The V call is TRBV5-4, the J call TRBJ2-7, with D unresolved. The CDR3 contains 13 residues. Trimming took off 0 bases at V and 2 bases at J, with 6 bases between the two ends. The V gene's germline CDR1 is SGHNT and CDR2 YYREEE (reference sequence). The CDR3 bases are TGTGCCAGCAGCTTGGACAGAACCTACGAGCAGTACTTC. Amino acids: CASSLDRTYEQYF.

The rearrangement joins TRBV23-1 to TRBJ2-3; 9 bases map to TRBD2. TRBV23-1 is an ORF; its function is uncertain. V lost 0 bases and J lost 5; bases outside the gene matches: 9. The CDR3 loop spans 17 amino acids. Here the CDR3 reads CASSQSRASGNEDTQYF. The CDR3 DNA sequence: TGCGCCAGCAGTCAATCTCGGGCTAGCGGGAACGAAGATACGCAGTATTTT.